The T cell receptor (beta chain) under discussion was sequenced for a study of regulatory T cells in long-lasting Graves disease. As for the study in general: In persistent Graves' disease, antithyroid drugs had been taken for over 5 years and TSH receptor antibodies stayed positive. Findings and caveats of the study: Relative to new patients (around 1,000), persistent patients exhibited greater sharing of public clonotypes (around 2,800). Newly diagnosed disease favored TRBV20-1 and TRBJ2-1 over persistent disease.

Trimming cost V 7 bases and J 4 bases, with 13 bases left between them. The CDR3 is 13 residues long. This clonotype appeared many times. As yet, its antigen is unknown. The time point here: persistent/refractory GD, antithyroid drugs over 5 years with positive TRAb. Making the TCR library involved RNA that had been extracted from PBMCs. To make TCR beta libraries, researchers used iRepertoire HTBI primers and Arm-PCR of CDR3 regions. MiXCR was run by TCRdb on the multiplex PCR reads, yielding one entry per CDR3 protein. In the table there are 360,000 or so distinct CDR3 sequences, approximately 23% of which are singletons.

The sample in question was peripheral blood mononuclear cells (PBMCs), obtained when the disease was refractory, from a patient treated with antithyroid drugs. This chain uses TRBV12-3 or TRBV12-4 with TRBJ1-1; D is uncertain. The TCR originated in a woman aged 40 to 49 with Graves disease. The CDR3 reads CASTLIGITEAFF. The CDR3 DNA reads as TGTGCCAGCACTCTCATTGGGATCACTGAAGCTTTCTTT.